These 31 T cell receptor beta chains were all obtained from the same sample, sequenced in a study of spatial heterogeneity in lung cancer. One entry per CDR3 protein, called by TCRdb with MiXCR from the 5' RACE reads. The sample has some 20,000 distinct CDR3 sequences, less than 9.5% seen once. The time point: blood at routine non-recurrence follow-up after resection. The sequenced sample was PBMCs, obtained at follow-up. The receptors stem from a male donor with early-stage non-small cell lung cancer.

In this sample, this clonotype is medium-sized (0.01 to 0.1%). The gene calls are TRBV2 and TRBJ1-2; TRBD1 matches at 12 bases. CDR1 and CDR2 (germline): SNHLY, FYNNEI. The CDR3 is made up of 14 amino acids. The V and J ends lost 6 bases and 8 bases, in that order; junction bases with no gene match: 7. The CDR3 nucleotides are TGTGCCAGCAGGTCCGGGACAGGGGGCTGGGGCTACACCTTC. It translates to CASRSGTGGWGYTF.

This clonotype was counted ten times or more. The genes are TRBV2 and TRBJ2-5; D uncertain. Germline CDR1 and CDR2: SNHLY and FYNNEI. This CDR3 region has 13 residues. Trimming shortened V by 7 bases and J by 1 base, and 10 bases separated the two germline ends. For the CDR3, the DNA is TGTGCCAGCAAGGAGTTTTCCCAAGAGACCCAGTACTTC. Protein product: CASKEFSQETQYF.

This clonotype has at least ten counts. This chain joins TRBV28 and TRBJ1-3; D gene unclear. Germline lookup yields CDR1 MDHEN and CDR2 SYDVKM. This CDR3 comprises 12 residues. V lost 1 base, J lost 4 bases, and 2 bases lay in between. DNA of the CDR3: TGTGCCAGCAGTTTATTGGGAAACACCATATATTTT. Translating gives CASSLLGNTIYF.

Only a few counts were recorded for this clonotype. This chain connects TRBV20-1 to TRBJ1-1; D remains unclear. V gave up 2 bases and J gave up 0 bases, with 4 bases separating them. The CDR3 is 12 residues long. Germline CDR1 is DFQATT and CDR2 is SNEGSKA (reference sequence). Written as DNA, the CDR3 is TGCAGTGCTAGACTGATGAACACTGAAGCTTTCTTT. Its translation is CSARLMNTEAFF.

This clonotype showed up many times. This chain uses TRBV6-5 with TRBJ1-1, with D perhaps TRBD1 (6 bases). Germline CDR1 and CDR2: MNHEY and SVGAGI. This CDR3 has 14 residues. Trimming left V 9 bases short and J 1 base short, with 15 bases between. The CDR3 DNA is TGTGCCAGTGAGCGTAGCAGGGGGAACACTGAAGCTTTCTTT. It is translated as CASERSRGNTEAFF.

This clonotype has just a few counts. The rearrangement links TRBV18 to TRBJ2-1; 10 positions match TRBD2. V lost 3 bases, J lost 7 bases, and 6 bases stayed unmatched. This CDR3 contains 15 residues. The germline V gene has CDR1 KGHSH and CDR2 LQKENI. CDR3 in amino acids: CASSPQAGGRNEQFF. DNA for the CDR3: TGTGCCAGCTCACCCCAAGCGGGGGGGCGGAATGAGCAGTTCTTC.

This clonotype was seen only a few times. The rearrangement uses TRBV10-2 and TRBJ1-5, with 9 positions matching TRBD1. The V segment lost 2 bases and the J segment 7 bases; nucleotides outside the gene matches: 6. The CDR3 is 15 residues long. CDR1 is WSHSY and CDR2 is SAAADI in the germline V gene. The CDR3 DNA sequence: TGCGCCAGCAGTGAGGGGGGACAGGGCTACCAGCCCCAGCATTTT. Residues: CASSEGGQGYQPQHF.

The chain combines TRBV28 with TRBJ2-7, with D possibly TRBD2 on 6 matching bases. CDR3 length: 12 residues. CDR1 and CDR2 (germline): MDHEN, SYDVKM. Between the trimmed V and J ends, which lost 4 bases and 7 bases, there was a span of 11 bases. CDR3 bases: TGTGCCAGCAGTTCCCCTGGGGGGGAGCAGTACTTC. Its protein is CASSSPGGEQYF.

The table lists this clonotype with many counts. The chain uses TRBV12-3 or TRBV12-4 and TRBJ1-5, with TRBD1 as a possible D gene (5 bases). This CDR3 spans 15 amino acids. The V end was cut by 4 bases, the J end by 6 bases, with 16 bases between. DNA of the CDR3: TGTGCCAGCAGTTCAGGGCCCCCCCCCGGTCAGCCCCAGCATTTT. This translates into CASSSGPPPGQPQHF.

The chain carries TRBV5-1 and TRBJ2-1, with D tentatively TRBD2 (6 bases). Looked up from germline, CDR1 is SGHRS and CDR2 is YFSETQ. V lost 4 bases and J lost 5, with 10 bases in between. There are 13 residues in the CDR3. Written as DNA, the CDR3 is TGCGCCAGCAGCCCAGGGACTGACAATGAGCAGTTCTTC. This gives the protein CASSPGTDNEQFF.

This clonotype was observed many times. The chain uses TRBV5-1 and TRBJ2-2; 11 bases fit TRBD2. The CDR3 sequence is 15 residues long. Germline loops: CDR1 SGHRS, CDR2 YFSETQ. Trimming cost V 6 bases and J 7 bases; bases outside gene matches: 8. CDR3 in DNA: TGCGCCAGCACCGAAACTAGCGGGAGTTTCGGGGAGCTGTTTTTT. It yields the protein CASTETSGSFGELFF.

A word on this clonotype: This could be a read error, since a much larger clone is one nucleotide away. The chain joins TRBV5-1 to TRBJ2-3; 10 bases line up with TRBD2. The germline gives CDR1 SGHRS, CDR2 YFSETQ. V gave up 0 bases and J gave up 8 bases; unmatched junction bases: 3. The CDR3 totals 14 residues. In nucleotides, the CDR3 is TGCGCCAGCAGCTTGGTCCTAGCGGGGGTTACGCAGTATTTT. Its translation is CASSLVLAGVTQYF. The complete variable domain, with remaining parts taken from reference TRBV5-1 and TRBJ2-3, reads KAGVTQTPRYLIKTRGQQVTLSCSPISGHRSVSWYQQTPGQGLQFLFEYFSETQRNKGNFPGRFSGRQFSNSRSEMNVSTLELGDSALYLCASSLVLAGVTQYFGPGTRLTVL.

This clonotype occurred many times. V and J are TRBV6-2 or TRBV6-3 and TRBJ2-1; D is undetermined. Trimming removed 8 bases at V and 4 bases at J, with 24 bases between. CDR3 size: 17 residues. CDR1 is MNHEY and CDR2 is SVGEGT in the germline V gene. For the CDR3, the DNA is TGTGCCAGCGTGGCAGAAACTATGGATGGGGTATACAATGAGCAGTTCTTC. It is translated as CASVAETMDGVYNEQFF.

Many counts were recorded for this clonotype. CDR3 sequence reads: CASSLAVDEQFF. The CDR3 bases are TGTGCCAGCAGCTTAGCAGTCGATGAGCAGTTCTTC. The rearrangement joins TRBV7-9 to TRBJ2-1; D remains unclear. The V end was cut by 0 bases, the J end by 8 bases, with 5 bases between. The germline gives CDR1 SEHNR, CDR2 FQNEAQ (reference sequence). The CDR3 has 12 amino acids.

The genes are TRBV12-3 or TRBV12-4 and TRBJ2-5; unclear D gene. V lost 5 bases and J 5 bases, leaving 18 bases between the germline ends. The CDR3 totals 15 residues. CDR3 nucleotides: TGTGCCAGCAGTACCGACAATTATTTTCGGGAGACCCAGTACTTC. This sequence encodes CASSTDNYFRETQYF.

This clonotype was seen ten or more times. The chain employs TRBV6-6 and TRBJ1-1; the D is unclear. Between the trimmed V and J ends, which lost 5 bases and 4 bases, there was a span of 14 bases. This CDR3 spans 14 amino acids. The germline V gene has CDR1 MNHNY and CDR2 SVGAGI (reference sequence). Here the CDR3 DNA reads TGTGCCAGCAGTGTCCAGAGCGGGAGCACTGAAGCTTTCTTT. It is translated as CASSVQSGSTEAFF.

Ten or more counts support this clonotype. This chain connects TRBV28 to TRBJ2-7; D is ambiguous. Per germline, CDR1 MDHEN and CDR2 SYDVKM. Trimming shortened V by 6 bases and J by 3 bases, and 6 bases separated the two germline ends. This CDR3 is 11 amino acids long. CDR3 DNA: TGTGCCAGCAGGGTGGGCTACGAGCAGTACTTC. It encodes CASRVGYEQYF.

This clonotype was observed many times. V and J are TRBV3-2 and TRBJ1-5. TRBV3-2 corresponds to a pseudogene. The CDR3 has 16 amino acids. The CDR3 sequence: CASSHGQAYSNQPQHF. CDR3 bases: TGTGCCAGCAGCCATGGGCAGGCCTATAGCAATCAGCCCCAGCATTTT.

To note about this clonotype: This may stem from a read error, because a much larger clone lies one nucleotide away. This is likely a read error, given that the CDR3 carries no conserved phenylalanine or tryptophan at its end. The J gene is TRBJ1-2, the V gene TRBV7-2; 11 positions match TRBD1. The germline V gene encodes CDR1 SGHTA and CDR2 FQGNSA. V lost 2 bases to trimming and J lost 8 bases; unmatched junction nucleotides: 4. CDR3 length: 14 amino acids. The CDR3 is CASSLTGTGGGYTL. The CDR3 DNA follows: TGTGCCAGCAGCTTAACCGGGACAGGGGGAGGCTACACCCTC.

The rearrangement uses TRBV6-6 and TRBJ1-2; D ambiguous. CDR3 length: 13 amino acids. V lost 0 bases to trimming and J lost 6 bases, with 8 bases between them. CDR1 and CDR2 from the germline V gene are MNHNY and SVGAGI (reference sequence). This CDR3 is CASSYSQGHGYTF. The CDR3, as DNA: TGTGCCAGCAGTTACTCGCAAGGACATGGCTACACCTTC.

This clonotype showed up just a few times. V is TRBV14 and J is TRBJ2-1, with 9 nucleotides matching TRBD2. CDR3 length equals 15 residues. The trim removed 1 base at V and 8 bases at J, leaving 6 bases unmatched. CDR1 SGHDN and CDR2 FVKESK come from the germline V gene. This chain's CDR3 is CASSQVGGRVDEQFF. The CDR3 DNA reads TGTGCCAGCAGCCAAGTGGGCGGGAGGGTGGATGAGCAGTTCTTC.

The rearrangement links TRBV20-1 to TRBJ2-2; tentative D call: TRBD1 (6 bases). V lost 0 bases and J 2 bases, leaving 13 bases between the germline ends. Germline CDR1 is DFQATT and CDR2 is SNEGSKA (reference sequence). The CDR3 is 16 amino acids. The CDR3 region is CSARDARGGNTGELFF. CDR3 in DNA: TGCAGTGCTAGAGATGCCAGGGGCGGAAACACCGGGGAGCTGTTTTTT.

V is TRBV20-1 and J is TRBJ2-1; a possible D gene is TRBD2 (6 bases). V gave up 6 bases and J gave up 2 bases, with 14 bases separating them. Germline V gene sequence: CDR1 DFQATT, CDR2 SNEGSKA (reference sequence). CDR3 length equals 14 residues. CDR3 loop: CSAQPPSAYNEQFF. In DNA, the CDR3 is TGCAGTGCCCAGCCGCCTAGCGCCTACAATGAGCAGTTCTTC.

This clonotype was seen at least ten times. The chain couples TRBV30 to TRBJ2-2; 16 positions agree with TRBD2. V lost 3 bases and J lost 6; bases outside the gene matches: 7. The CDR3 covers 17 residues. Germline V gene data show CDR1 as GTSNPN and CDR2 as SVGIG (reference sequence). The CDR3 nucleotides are TGTGCCTGGAGCCCGGGACTAGCGGGAGGGGTTGCCGGGGAGCTGTTTTTT. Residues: CAWSPGLAGGVAGELFF.

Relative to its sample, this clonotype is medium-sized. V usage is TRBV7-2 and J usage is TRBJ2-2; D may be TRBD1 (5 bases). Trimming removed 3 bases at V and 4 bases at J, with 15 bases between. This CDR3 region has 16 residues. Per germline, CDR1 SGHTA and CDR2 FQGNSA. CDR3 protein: CASSFRQGMGTGELFF. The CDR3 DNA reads TGTGCCAGCAGCTTTCGTCAGGGAATGGGCACCGGGGAGCTGTTTTTT.

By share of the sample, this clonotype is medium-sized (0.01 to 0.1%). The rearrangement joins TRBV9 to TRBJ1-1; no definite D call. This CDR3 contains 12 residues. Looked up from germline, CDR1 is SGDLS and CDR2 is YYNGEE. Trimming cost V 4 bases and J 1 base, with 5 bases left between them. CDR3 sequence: CASSPQNTEAFF. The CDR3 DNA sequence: TGTGCCAGCAGCCCGCAGAACACTGAAGCTTTCTTT.

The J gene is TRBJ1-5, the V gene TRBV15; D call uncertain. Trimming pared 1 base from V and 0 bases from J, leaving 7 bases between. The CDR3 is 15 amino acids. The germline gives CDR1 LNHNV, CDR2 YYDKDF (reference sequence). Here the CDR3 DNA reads TGTGCCACCAGCAGAGTCGGTTCTAGCAATCAGCCCCAGCATTTT. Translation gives CATSRVGSSNQPQHF. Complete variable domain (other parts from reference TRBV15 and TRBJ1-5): DAMVIQNPRYQVTQFGKPVTLSCSQTLNHNVMYWYQQKSSQAPKLLFHYYDKDFNNEADTPDNFQSRRPNTSFCFLDIRSPGLGDTAMYLCATSRVGSSNQPQHFGDGTRLSIL.

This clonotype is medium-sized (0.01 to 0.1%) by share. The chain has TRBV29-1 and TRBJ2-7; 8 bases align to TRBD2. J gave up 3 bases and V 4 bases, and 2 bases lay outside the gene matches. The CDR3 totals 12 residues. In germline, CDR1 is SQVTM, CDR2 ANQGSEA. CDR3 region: CSVGRGDYEQYF. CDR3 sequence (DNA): TGCAGCGTTGGGCGGGGGGACTACGAGCAGTACTTC.

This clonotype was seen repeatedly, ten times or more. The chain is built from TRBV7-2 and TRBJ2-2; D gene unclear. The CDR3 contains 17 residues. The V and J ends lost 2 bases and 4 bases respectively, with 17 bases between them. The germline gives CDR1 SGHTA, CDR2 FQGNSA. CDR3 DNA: TGTGCCAGCAGCTTATCATTCTCGGCCAGAAGCACCGGGGAGCTGTTTTTT. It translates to CASSLSFSARSTGELFF.

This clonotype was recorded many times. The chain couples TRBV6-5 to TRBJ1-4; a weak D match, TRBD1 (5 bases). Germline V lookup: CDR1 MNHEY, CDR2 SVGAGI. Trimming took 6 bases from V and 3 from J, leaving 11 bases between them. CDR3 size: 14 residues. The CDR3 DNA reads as TGTGCCAGCAGGGCAGCAGGGTCTAATGAAAAACTGTTTTTT. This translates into CASRAAGSNEKLFF.

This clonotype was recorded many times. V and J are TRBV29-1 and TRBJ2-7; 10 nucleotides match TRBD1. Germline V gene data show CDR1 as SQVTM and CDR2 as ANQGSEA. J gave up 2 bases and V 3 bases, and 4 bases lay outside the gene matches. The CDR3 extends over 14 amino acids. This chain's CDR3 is CSVDSDRGTYEQYF. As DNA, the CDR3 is TGCAGCGTTGATTCGGACAGGGGGACCTACGAGCAGTACTTC.